A selection of T cell receptor beta chains follows, all from one sample in a study of OX40 agonist ivuxolimab in advanced cancers. Measured with immunoSEQ multiplex PCR; TCRdb has only the in-frame clones, and not every one. Of 70,000 to 100,000 clones listed, 85% to 90% are singletons. The material was CD4+ or CD8+ T cells sorted from blood, obtained in a trial of the OX40 agonist ivuxolimab. These receptors all stem from an adult with an advanced solid tumor such as melanoma, head and neck, liver or kidney cancer. Both conserved end residues are trimmed from each CDR3. A clone size is listed for some rows: how often the clone was seen (once, few, many), or a class if it is expanded.

cdr3_length,clone_size,v_call,cdr3_aa
13,NA,TRBV27,ASSFNREGDAEAF
14,NA,TRBV5-5,ASSIGLAGAAETQY
12,NA,TRBV7-9,ASSHGERADTQY
15,NA,TRBV27,ASSGRLTSLDTGELF
11,NA,TRBV6-1,ASSREVRQPQH
9,few,TRBV29-1,SVKLAGGYT
12,NA,TRBV19,ASSPTGTHTEAF
13,NA,TRBV29-1,SVGGLAGRQETQY
12,NA,TRBV7-3,ASSGNSYTDTQY
11,NA,TRBV18,ASSPTAGETQY